The 30 T cell receptor beta chains below were found in one sample sequenced in a study of cytomegalovirus exposure and HLA in healthy donors. In the PCR, 60 Vbeta and 13 Jbeta primers were used. Libraries were prepared by immunoSEQ multiplex PCR; TCRdb keeps only in-frame clonotypes and omits some of them. The sample gives about 190,000 clones, around 80% of which show up once; 2.4% is in the top ten. Material for sequencing was PBMCs. The receptors were gathered from a male donor in good health and CMV-seronegative.

J is TRBJ2-7 and V is TRBV7-2; D may be TRBD2 (6 bases). CDR1 SGHTA and CDR2 FQGNSA come from the germline V gene. The CDR3 is 15 amino acids. Trimming removed 5 bases at V and 1 base at J, with 15 bases between. CDR3 DNA sequence: TGTGCCAGCAGCGACCCGGAGGGGCGATCCTACGAGCAGTACTTC. Its protein is CASSDPEGRSYEQYF. Complete variable domain (other parts from reference TRBV7-2 and TRBJ2-7): GAGVSQSPSNKVTEKGKDVELRCDPISGHTALYWYRQSLGQGLEFLIYFQGNSAPDKSGLPSDRFSAERTGGSVSTLTIQRTQQEDSAVYLCASSDPEGRSYEQYFGPGTRLTVT.

The CDR3 nucleotides are TGTGCCAGCAGCCAAGATCTAGCGGGGCTTGAGGGCGAGCAGTACTTC. This codes for CASSQDLAGLEGEQYF. The rearrangement uses TRBV4-2 and TRBJ2-7; 9 bases map to TRBD2. V shed 0 bases, J shed 6 bases, and the junction held 9 bases outside the gene matches. The germline CDR1 and CDR2 sequences are LGHNA and YNFKEQ. The CDR3 spans 16 residues.

The chain couples TRBV19 to TRBJ2-1, with TRBD2 matching 13 bases. CDR1 LNHDA and CDR2 SQIVND come from the germline V gene (reference sequence). V dropped 3 bases and J dropped 7; count of bases not matched to a gene: 15. The CDR3 extends over 19 amino acids. CDR3 protein: CASSMILGTSGMVGNEQFF. CDR3 DNA sequence: TGTGCCAGTAGTATGATTTTAGGGACTAGCGGGATGGTGGGTAATGAGCAGTTCTTC.

Remarks on this clone: At one end the junction does not follow the germline gene, possibly because of a read error. V gene TRBV4-1 combines with J gene TRBJ2-1, with D perhaps TRBD2 (6 bases). The CDR3 sequence is 16 residues long. Per the germline V gene, CDR1 is MGHRA and CDR2 is YSYEKL. The CDR3: CASSQVRGVSYNGQFF. The CDR3 bases are TGCGCCAGCAGCCAAGTGCGGGGAGTCTCCTACAATGGGCAGTTCTTC.

A remark on this clone: One end of the junction varies from germline; a read error may be responsible. This chain connects TRBV6-6 to TRBJ1-2; the match to TRBD1 covers 10 bases. Germline V gene data show CDR1 as MNHNY and CDR2 as SVGAGI (reference sequence). CDR3 length equals 15 residues. The CDR3 DNA reads as TGTGCCAGCAGTTCGTGGGACAGGGGCGCTGGTGGCTACCCCTTC. It is translated as CASSSWDRGAGGYPF.

Notes on this clone: One junction end disagrees with the germline gene, perhaps due to a read error. V and J are TRBV4-3 and TRBJ1-2; 7 bases are shared with TRBD1. Germline V gives CDR1 LGHNA, CDR2 YSLEER. The CDR3 totals 13 residues. This CDR3 is CASSLSGDRAYPF. CDR3 DNA: TGCGCCAGCAGCCTTTCCGGGGACAGAGCCTACCCCTTC.

The chain recombines TRBV5-6 with TRBJ2-7; D is uncertain. Germline CDR1 SGHDT, CDR2 YYEEEE. The CDR3 runs 16 residues. V lost 1 base and J 5 bases, leaving 19 bases between the germline ends. The CDR3 DNA is TGTGCCAGCAGCTTGTATCTTAGTTCGGTCGCGGACGAGCAGTACTTC. Protein: CASSLYLSSVADEQYF. Drawing the rest from reference TRBV5-6 and TRBJ2-7, the complete variable domain is DAGVTQSPTHLIKTRGQQVTLRCSPKSGHDTVSWYQQALGQGPQFIFQYYEEEERQRGNFPDRFSGHQFPNYSSELNVNALLLGDSALYLCASSLYLSSVADEQYFGPGTRLTVT.

This chain links TRBV15 with TRBJ1-1; 11 nucleotides line up with TRBD1. The trim removed 1 base at V and 5 bases at J, leaving 6 bases unmatched. The CDR3 loop spans 16 amino acids. Germline assignment: CDR1 LNHNV and CDR2 YYDKDF (reference sequence). The CDR3 reads CATSRVVGTGGTEAFF. The CDR3 bases are TGTGCCACCAGCAGAGTCGTCGGGACAGGGGGAACTGAAGCTTTCTTT.

The chain is built from TRBV4-1 and TRBJ2-7, with 7 bases aligning to TRBD1. Germline assignment: CDR1 MGHRA and CDR2 YSYEKL. Germline trimming cut 3 bases from V and 3 bases from J; bases unmatched to any gene: 8. CDR3 size: 15 residues. This CDR3 reads CASSQPRDRIYEQYF. CDR3 coding DNA: TGCGCCAGCAGCCAGCCCCGGGACAGAATCTACGAGCAGTACTTC.

The chain has TRBV28 and TRBJ2-1, with 11 bases matching TRBD1. Germline values: CDR1 MDHEN, CDR2 SYDVKM. The CDR3 runs to 16 residues. V gave up 6 bases and J gave up 8 bases; unmatched junction bases: 12. CDR3 amino acids: CASSLEGQGGDDEQFF. In DNA, the CDR3 is TGTGCCAGCAGCCTAGAGGGACAGGGGGGAGACGATGAGCAGTTCTTC. The full variable domain, rest sourced from reference TRBV28 and TRBJ2-1, is DVKVTQSSRYLVKRTGEKVFLECVQDMDHENMFWYRQDPGLGLRLIYFSYDVKMKEKGDIPEGYSVSREKKERFSLILESASTNQTSMYLCASSLEGQGGDDEQFFGPGTRLTVL.

This chain links TRBV7-8 with TRBJ2-3, with TRBD1 as a possible D gene (6 bases). Germline V gene sequence: CDR1 SGHVS, CDR2 FQNEAQ. Trimming shortened V by 4 bases and J by 3 bases, and 11 bases separated the two germline ends. The CDR3 length is 14 residues. The CDR3 spells CASSSWGLTDTQYF. CDR3 sequence (DNA): TGTGCCAGCAGCTCGTGGGGGCTGACAGATACGCAGTATTTT.

The chain recombines TRBV5-6 with TRBJ2-5; TRBD1 agrees at 9 bases. V lost 4 bases, J lost 2 bases, and 9 bases stayed unmatched. The CDR3 totals 16 residues. Germline V gene lookup returns CDR1 SGHDT and CDR2 YYEEEE. CDR3 coding DNA: TGTGCCAGCAGCGCCGGACAGGGGCCCCTACAAGAGACCCAGTACTTC. It encodes CASSAGQGPLQETQYF. Full variable domain (outside the CDR3, taken from reference TRBV5-6 and TRBJ2-5): DAGVTQSPTHLIKTRGQQVTLRCSPKSGHDTVSWYQQALGQGPQFIFQYYEEEERQRGNFPDRFSGHQFPNYSSELNVNALLLGDSALYLCASSAGQGPLQETQYFGPGTRLLVL.

The rearrangement uses TRBV2 and TRBJ2-7; the match to TRBD1 covers 11 bases. V was pared by 1 base and J by 3 bases, with 2 bases of the junction left unmatched. The CDR3 sequence is 15 residues long. Germline lookup yields CDR1 SNHLY and CDR2 FYNNEI. The CDR3 coding sequence is TGTGCCAGCAGTGAAGACGGGACAGGGGGCTACGAGCAGTACTTC. Protein sequence: CASSEDGTGGYEQYF.

The chain uses TRBV5-4 and TRBJ2-7; D is undetermined. This CDR3 is 14 amino acids long. V lost 0 bases to trimming and J lost 2 bases, with 9 bases between them. Germline values: CDR1 SGHNT, CDR2 YYREEE (reference sequence). DNA for the CDR3: TGTGCCAGCAGCTTGGAGCAGACTGCCTACGAGCAGTACTTC. This sequence encodes CASSLEQTAYEQYF. Filled out from reference TRBV5-4 and TRBJ2-7, the complete variable domain reads ETGVTQSPTHLIKTRGQQVTLRCSSQSGHNTVSWYQQALGQGPQFIFQYYREEENGRGNFPPRFSGLQFPNYSSELNVNALELDDSALYLCASSLEQTAYEQYFGPGTRLTVT.

V and J are TRBV7-2 and TRBJ1-6; D is perhaps TRBD1 (6 bases). The germline CDR1 and CDR2 sequences are SGHTA and FQGNSA. CDR3 size: 16 residues. V lost 4 bases, J lost 0 bases, and 10 bases lay in between. The CDR3 nucleotides read TGTGCCAGCAGCTGGGACACGAGCTCCTATAATTCACCCCTCCACTTT. Translated, it gives CASSWDTSSYNSPLHF.

This chain links TRBV15 with TRBJ1-1; D may be TRBD1 (5 bases). Germline CDR1 and CDR2: LNHNV and YYDKDF (reference sequence). The CDR3 sequence is 16 residues long. The ends were cut back, 7 bases at V and 1 base at J, with 19 bases in the middle. CDR3 residues: CATNDGKRGGNTEAFF. The DNA for the CDR3 is TGTGCCACCAACGATGGCAAAAGGGGAGGGAACACTGAAGCTTTCTTT.

The chain recombines TRBV9 with TRBJ2-1; 8 positions agree with TRBD2. The CDR3 contains 17 residues. V lost 0 bases and J lost 6; bases outside the gene matches: 11. Germline V lookup: CDR1 SGDLS, CDR2 YYNGEE. The CDR3 sequence: CASSVGGSGGARNEQFF. CDR3 DNA sequence: TGTGCCAGCAGCGTAGGAGGGAGCGGGGGAGCTCGCAATGAGCAGTTCTTC.

The chain combines TRBV29-1 with TRBJ2-7; 8 bases fit TRBD1. This CDR3 is built from 17 residues. CDR1 is SQVTM, CDR2 ANQGSEA, per germline. V gave up 1 base and J gave up 0 bases; unmatched junction bases: 11. The CDR3 reads CSVEGLGGQGSSYEQYF. The CDR3 DNA sequence: TGCAGCGTTGAAGGGTTGGGCGGACAGGGATCCTCCTACGAGCAGTACTTC.

This clone appeared once. The chain is built from TRBV7-2 and TRBJ1-2; 8 bases agree with TRBD1. V was clipped by 1 base and J by 4 bases; unmatched bases: 8. The germline V gene has CDR1 SGHTA and CDR2 FQGNSA. This CDR3 contains 16 residues. The CDR3 DNA sequence: TGTGCCAGCAGCTTAGAGTGGACAGGGTTGGCCTATGGCTACACCTTC. The encoded protein is CASSLEWTGLAYGYTF.

The CDR3 DNA follows: TGTGCCAGCAGCTTGAACAGGATAAATCAGCCCCAGCATTTT. This sequence encodes CASSLNRINQPQHF. The chain employs TRBV7-2 and TRBJ1-5, with D possibly matching TRBD1 (5 bases). V was pared by 3 bases and J by 4 bases, with 10 bases between. CDR1 and CDR2 from the germline V gene are SGHTA and FQGNSA. CDR3 length: 14 residues. Using reference TRBV7-2 and TRBJ1-5 for the parts outside the CDR3, the full variable domain is GAGVSQSPSNKVTEKGKDVELRCDPISGHTALYWYRQSLGQGLEFLIYFQGNSAPDKSGLPSDRFSAERTGGSVSTLTIQRTQQEDSAVYLCASSLNRINQPQHFGDGTRLSIL.

This clone is a singleton in its sample. The chain employs TRBV5-6 and TRBJ1-5, with D unresolved. Trimming shortened V by 3 bases and J by 6 bases, and 16 bases separated the two germline ends. Germline CDR1 is SGHDT and CDR2 is YYEEEE. This CDR3 region has 15 residues. Here the CDR3 reads CASSSGRGRGQPQHF. The CDR3 nucleotides are TGTGCCAGCAGCTCCGGGCGAGGCCGGGGTCAGCCCCAGCATTTT.

The chain is built from TRBV28 and TRBJ1-5; D unclear. The CDR3 totals 15 residues. Germline lookup yields CDR1 MDHEN and CDR2 SYDVKM. The germline V and J ends were trimmed by 5 bases and 7 bases, with 18 bases remaining between them. CDR3 DNA: TGTGCCAGCAGTGAGGCGGGAAAGGGCTACCAGCCCCAGCATTTT. The encoded protein is CASSEAGKGYQPQHF.

In this sample, this clone turned up once. The genes are TRBV7-9 and TRBJ1-2; D is perhaps TRBD1 (6 bases). The CDR3 sequence is 12 residues long. Trimming stripped 1 base from V and 8 bases from J, with 8 bases between. Germline values: CDR1 SEHNR, CDR2 FQNEAQ (reference sequence). DNA for the CDR3: TGTGCCAGCAGCTTAGAGACAGGAGGCTACACCTTC. It yields the protein CASSLETGGYTF.

The chain is built from TRBV7-6 and TRBJ2-7, with TRBD2 identical over 14 bases. V gave up 5 bases and J gave up 0 bases; unmatched junction bases: 9. This CDR3 contains 18 residues. Germline assignment: CDR1 SGHVS and CDR2 FNYEAQ. This CDR3 is CASSPGLAGAHASYEQYF. The CDR3 nucleotides are TGTGCCAGCAGCCCGGGACTAGCGGGAGCCCACGCCTCCTACGAGCAGTACTTC.

This chain connects TRBV28 to TRBJ2-7; TRBD2 is a possible D gene (6 bases). Looked up from germline, CDR1 is MDHEN and CDR2 is SYDVKM. V shed 4 bases and J shed 2 bases, with 18 bases lying between them. CDR3 length equals 16 residues. CDR3 in amino acids: CASSSVDAGPPYEQYF. CDR3 nucleotides: TGTGCCAGCAGTTCCGTTGACGCGGGGCCGCCCTACGAGCAGTACTTC. Complete variable domain (other parts from reference TRBV28 and TRBJ2-7): DVKVTQSSRYLVKRTGEKVFLECVQDMDHENMFWYRQDPGLGLRLIYFSYDVKMKEKGDIPEGYSVSREKKERFSLILESASTNQTSMYLCASSSVDAGPPYEQYFGPGTRLTVT.

The chain is built from TRBV2 and TRBJ2-7, with TRBD2 matching 9 bases. Germline V gene lookup returns CDR1 SNHLY and CDR2 FYNNEI. The CDR3 sequence is 14 residues long. Trimming removed 4 bases from V and 2 bases from J; junction bases left unmatched: 3. The CDR3 reads CASSGPSGTYEQYF. CDR3 coding DNA: TGTGCCAGCAGTGGCCCTAGCGGGACCTACGAGCAGTACTTC.

V and J are TRBV5-1 and TRBJ2-7; 7 positions agree with TRBD1. Germline V gives CDR1 SGHRS, CDR2 YFSETQ. The CDR3 consists of 16 residues. Trimming at V came to 4 bases and at J to 3 bases, leaving 13 bases not matched to a gene. CDR3 amino acids: CASSLSPRDSFYEQYF. CDR3 nucleotide sequence: TGCGCCAGCAGCCTCTCCCCCCGGGACAGCTTCTACGAGCAGTACTTC.

V is TRBV6-6 and J is TRBJ2-1; 14 nucleotides line up with TRBD2. V shed 7 bases, J shed 6 bases, and the junction held 5 bases outside the gene matches. Germline loops: CDR1 MNHNY, CDR2 SVGAGI (reference sequence). This CDR3 comprises 15 residues. The CDR3 sequence is CASTTGTSGSNEQFF. The CDR3 coding sequence is TGTGCCAGCACCACCGGGACTAGCGGGAGCAATGAGCAGTTCTTC.

The chain recombines TRBV2 with TRBJ2-7; TRBD2 matches 13 bases. Germline trimming cut 3 bases from V and 3 bases from J; bases unmatched to any gene: 5. This CDR3 has 16 amino acids. Per germline, CDR1 SNHLY and CDR2 FYNNEI. CDR3 nucleotide sequence: TGTGCCAGCAGTGACGAAGGACTAGCGGGAGACTACGAGCAGTACTTC. Amino acid sequence: CASSDEGLAGDYEQYF.

This rearrangement joins TRBV6-1 to TRBJ2-1; 7 nucleotides align to TRBD1. This CDR3 region has 12 residues. After removal of 2 bases from V and 12 bases from J, the junction contained 4 bases not matched to a gene. Germline assignment: CDR1 MNHNS and CDR2 SASEGT. The CDR3 bases are TGTGCCAGCAGTGAACGGGCAGGGGGGCAGTTCTTC. Encoded protein: CASSERAGGQFF.